These 4 T cell receptor beta chains originate from one sample sequenced in a study of shared clonotypes between healthy human individuals. Repertoires were generated with immunoSEQ multiplex PCR, while TCRdb's copy carries only in-frame clones and drops some. The sample carries a few million clones, over 85% recorded once. Material for sequencing was naive CD4+ T cells sorted from blood. The subset was: CD45RA+ positively selected. Receptors originate from a man aged 18 to 29 in good health.

A word on this clone: The sample carries other DNA sequences with the same CDR3. The J gene is TRBJ1-1, the V gene TRBV30; D unresolved. CDR3 length: 11 residues. V was trimmed by 4 bases and J by 4 bases, leaving 7 bases between them. Germline V gene data show CDR1 as GTSNPN and CDR2 as SVGIG (reference sequence). The CDR3 coding sequence is TGTGCCTGGATCCGGGGCACTGAAGCTTTCTTT. Amino acid sequence: CAWIRGTEAFF.

The genes are TRBV5-1 and TRBJ1-1; weak D call: TRBD1 (5 bases). CDR3 length: 15 amino acids. The germline CDR1 and CDR2 sequences are SGHRS and YFSETQ. The germline V and J ends were trimmed by 0 bases and 4 bases, with 13 bases remaining between them. The CDR3 loop reads CASSLAEGTGTEAFF. The CDR3 nucleotides are TGCGCCAGCAGCTTGGCGGAGGGGACGGGCACTGAAGCTTTCTTT.

The CDR3 loop reads CASSKLAANIQYF. For the CDR3, the DNA is TGTGCCAGTAGTAAACTAGCCGCCAACATTCAGTACTTC. This chain connects TRBV19 to TRBJ2-4, with D maybe TRBD2 (6 bases). V lost 4 bases, J lost 7 bases, and 11 bases lay in between. The CDR3 loop spans 13 amino acids. Looked up from germline, CDR1 is LNHDA and CDR2 is SQIVND (reference sequence).

The V call is TRBV4-3, the J call TRBJ2-2, with D perhaps TRBD1 (6 bases). The CDR3 is 15 residues long. The germline CDR1 and CDR2 sequences are LGHNA and YSLEER. Between the trimmed V and J ends, which lost 1 base and 2 bases, there was a span of 8 bases. The CDR3 is CASSQAGVNTGELFF. Here the CDR3 DNA reads TGCGCCAGCAGCCAAGCAGGGGTCAACACCGGGGAGCTGTTTTTT.